This TCR beta chain was identified in a study of T cells expressing NK-cell markers. Overall study context: Sorted CD3+CD56-NKG2C+, CD3+CD56+NKG2C- and CD3+CD56+NKG2C+ T cells were the source of the TCR beta repertoires. Within the sequenced cohort of eight donors, seven exhibited HCMV seropositivity and one was seronegative.

Scientists made TCR beta cDNA using 5'RACE template switching with UMIs. TCRdb reworked the 5' RACE reads into one entry per CDR3 protein, no DNA. There are about 460,000 distinct CDR3 sequences in the sample, with roughly 1.4% held by the top ten. As to this clonotype: As yet, its antigen is unknown.

Study-wide findings and caveats: In several donors, dominant clonotypes made up about 28.3-65% of CD3+CD56-NKG2C+ cells.

The CDR3 runs 14 residues. Sequencing used blood T cells: a sorted CD56 or NKG2C T cell subset, CD4+ or CD8+ T cells, or bulk PBMC T cells (not recorded which). This rearrangement joins TRBV12-3 or TRBV12-4 to TRBJ1-2; no DNA is available, so the TRBD1 call from TCRdb remains unchecked. The sequence was collected from a woman between 45 and 65 years old in good health. The CDR3 sequence: CASRTQGFFYGYTF.